A selection of T cell receptor beta chains follows, all from one sample in a study of blood T cell repertoires in COVID-19. Assay: immunoSEQ multiplex PCR; the TCRdb copy retains only in-frame clones and omits some. The data show more than 300,000 clones, under 90% seen once. Specimen: PBMCs or T cells enriched from blood (not recorded which). Receptors were obtained from a woman aged 25 to 39 who had recovered from COVID-19. Both conserved end residues are part of each CDR3. The order of the fields is D gene, clone size, J gene, V gene, CDR3 DNA, CDR3 protein. D genes are given only for firm matches. The size of a clone is reported for some rows only, either as once, few or many, or as a class for expanded clones.

NA | NA | TRBJ2-3 | TRBV21-1 | TGTGCCAGCAGCAAAGAACCAGGGGGAGAAGCAGATACGCAGTATTTT | CASSKEPGGEADTQYF
NA | NA | TRBJ2-1 | TRBV6-5 | TGTGCCAGCAGTACGACAGTGGAGTCCTACAATGAGCAGTTCTTC | CASSTTVESYNEQFF
NA | once | TRBJ2-1 | TRBV4-1 | TGCGCCAGCAGCCAAGAAGGGGTCGGGTCGTCCTACAATGAGCAGTTCTTC | CASSQEGVGSSYNEQFF
TRBD2 | NA | TRBJ2-1 | TRBV6-5 | TGTGCCAGCAGCAAGAATAGCGGGAGTAGGAATGAGCAGTTCTTC | CASSKNSGSRNEQFF
TRBD1 | NA | TRBJ1-2 | TRBV29-1 | TGCAGCGTTGAAGACAGGGGGCGGGGCTATGGCTACACCTTC | CSVEDRGRGYGYTF
TRBD1 | NA | TRBJ1-4 | TRBV24-1 | TGTGCCACCAGTGATCCCCGGGACTGGACAGGCCCCCATTTT | CATSDPRDWTGPHF
NA | NA | TRBJ2-7 | TRBV19 | TGTGCCAGTAGTATTTCACGGCGGGGAACCTACGAGCAGTACTTC | CASSISRRGTYEQYF
TRBD2 | NA | TRBJ2-7 | TRBV10-3 | TGTGCCATCAGTGTTCAAGCGGGACCCGAGCAGTACTTC | CAISVQAGPEQYF
TRBD2 | NA | TRBJ2-1 | TRBV7-2 | TGTGCCAGCAGCTTAGATACTAGCGGATACAATGAGCAGTTCTTC | CASSLDTSGYNEQFF
NA | NA | TRBJ1-1 | TRBV27 | TGTGCCAGCCGAAAGGACAGAAAGAACACTGAAGCTTTCTTT | CASRKDRKNTEAFF
TRBD1 | NA | TRBJ2-1 | TRBV9 | TGTGCCAGCAGCTCGCACGGGACAGGGTATTATGAGCAGTTCTTC | CASSSHGTGYYEQFF
NA | NA | TRBJ2-1 | TRBV30 | TGTGCCTGGAGTCCGGGTTCCTACAATGAGCAGTTCTTC | CAWSPGSYNEQFF
NA | NA | TRBJ2-1 | TRBV19 | TGTGCCAGTAGTCTACGACAGGCTTCCTTCTACAATGAGCAGTTCTTC | CASSLRQASFYNEQFF
TRBD2 | NA | TRBJ2-3 | TRBV3-1/TRBV3-2 | TGTGCCAGCAGCCAAGATATTAGCGGGCCTAGCACAGATACGCAGTATTTT | CASSQDISGPSTDTQYF
NA | few | TRBJ1-4 | TRBV28 | TGTGCCAGCAGTTCTGGGGGGGATTCTAATGAAAAACTGTTTTTT | CASSSGGDSNEKLFF
TRBD1 | NA | TRBJ1-4 | TRBV28 | TGTGCCAGCAGTGAACAGGGGGCAACTAATGAAAAACTGTTTTTT | CASSEQGATNEKLFF
TRBD2 | NA | TRBJ2-1 | TRBV28 | TGTGCCAGCAGTTTGGCCAAGTCAGCGGGAGTTTACGATGAGCAGTTCTTC | CASSLAKSAGVYDEQFF
TRBD2 | NA | TRBJ2-1 | TRBV19 | TGTGCCAGTAGCTCAGAGGTGGCTAGCGGGAGCTCTGAGCAGTTCTTC | CASSSEVASGSSEQFF
NA | once | TRBJ1-6 | TRBV15 | TGTGCCACCAGCAGACGAGATAGGGGGGGCAATTCACCCCTCCACTTT | CATSRRDRGGNSPLHF
TRBD1 | NA | TRBJ1-2 | TRBV5-6 | TGTGCCAGCAGCCTCCTATGGACAGGGACTAACTATGGCTACACCTTC | CASSLLWTGTNYGYTF